The 9 T cell receptor beta chains below were found in one sample sequenced in a study of OX40 agonist ivuxolimab in advanced cancers. Some clones are missing from TCRdb's copy, which holds only in-frame ones; the method was immunoSEQ multiplex PCR. Of roughly 48,000 clones listed, roughly 89% were seen once; the top ten hold about a tenth. The sample was CD4+ or CD8+ T cells sorted from blood, taken in a trial of the OX40 agonist ivuxolimab. All receptors derive from an adult with an advanced solid tumor such as melanoma, head and neck, liver or kidney cancer.

This chain connects TRBV6-5 to TRBJ2-1; no definite D call. The CDR3 is 13 amino acids. Trimming cost V 0 bases and J 8 bases, with 8 bases left between them. The germline CDR1 and CDR2 sequences are MNHEY and SVGAGI. The CDR3 DNA reads TGTGCCAGCAGTTACTCGAGAAGGGATGAGCAGTTCTTC. This codes for CASSYSRRDEQFF.

This rearrangement joins TRBV19 to TRBJ2-3, with D possibly being TRBD1 or TRBD2 (5 bases each). V was clipped by 1 base and J by 2 bases, with 13 bases between them. The CDR3 sequence is 16 residues long. Germline CDR1 LNHDA, CDR2 SQIVND (reference sequence). CDR3 nucleotides: TGTGCCAGTAGTATAGGTACGGGACCGTTCACAGATACGCAGTATTTT. This encodes CASSIGTGPFTDTQYF. Drawing the rest from reference TRBV19 and TRBJ2-3, the complete variable domain is DGGITQSPKYLFRKEGQNVTLSCEQNLNHDAMYWYRQDPGQGLRLIYYSQIVNDFQKGDIAEGYSVSREKKESFPLTVTSAQKNPTAFYLCASSIGTGPFTDTQYFGPGTRLTVL.

The CDR3 DNA reads TGTGCCAGCAGCTTGTACTCGACCTACCAAGAGACCCAGTACTTC. Residues: CASSLYSTYQETQYF. The genes are TRBV5-4 and TRBJ2-5, with D unclear. Germline CDR1 is SGHNT and CDR2 is YYREEE (reference sequence). The V and J ends lost 1 base and 0 bases respectively, with 10 bases between them. The CDR3 length is 15 residues.

The rearrangement uses TRBV30 and TRBJ2-4; either TRBD1 or TRBD2 may fit D (5 bases each). The CDR3 covers 14 residues. The ends were cut back, 0 bases at V and 7 bases at J, with 13 bases in the middle. Looked up from germline, CDR1 is GTSNPN and CDR2 is SVGIG (reference sequence). CDR3 region: CAWSVNSGGNIQYF. The CDR3 DNA reads TGTGCCTGGAGTGTAAACAGTGGGGGTAACATTCAGTACTTC.

This clone has only one observation. The rearrangement uses TRBV18 and TRBJ1-2; 9 bases agree with TRBD1. CDR1 and CDR2 from the germline V gene are KGHSH and LQKENI. CDR3 length equals 18 residues. V shed 1 base, J shed 3 bases, and the junction held 12 bases outside the gene matches. The CDR3 bases are TGTGCCAGCTCACCACAAGGTTGGACAGGGGAGGGAGACTATGGCTACACCTTC. It codes for CASSPQGWTGEGDYGYTF.

There are a few counts of this clone. The chain carries TRBV9 and TRBJ2-7; 8 bases fit TRBD1. The trim removed 4 bases at V and 7 bases at J, leaving 13 bases unmatched. From germline, CDR1 is SGDLS and CDR2 YYNGEE. The CDR3 is 15 amino acids. The CDR3 loop reads CASSFRPGTGIEQYF. CDR3 DNA: TGTGCCAGCAGCTTCAGACCCGGGACAGGAATTGAGCAGTACTTC.

The J gene is TRBJ1-2, the V gene TRBV5-1, with D possibly being TRBD1 (5 bases). The germline gives CDR1 SGHRS, CDR2 YFSETQ. The CDR3 contains 16 residues. V was cut by 0 bases and J by 0 bases, with 12 bases left in between. Here the CDR3 reads CASSLDWGTPNYGYTF. The DNA of the CDR3 is TGCGCCAGCAGCTTGGATTGGGGGACCCCTAACTATGGCTACACCTTC. The full variable domain, its missing parts supplied by reference TRBV5-1 and TRBJ1-2, is KAGVTQTPRYLIKTRGQQVTLSCSPISGHRSVSWYQQTPGQGLQFLFEYFSETQRNKGNFPGRFSGRQFSNSRSEMNVSTLELGDSALYLCASSLDWGTPNYGYTFGSGTRLTVV.

The chain recombines TRBV29-1 with TRBJ2-1; a possible D gene is TRBD1 (7 bases). Trimming removed 1 base from V and 8 bases from J, with 15 bases in between. Germline lookup yields CDR1 SQVTM and CDR2 ANQGSEA. The CDR3 has 14 residues. The CDR3 nucleotides are TGCAGCGTTGAAGGGGGGGACAGTACCGATGAGCAGTTCTTC. Translation: CSVEGGDSTDEQFF.

V usage is TRBV7-3 and J usage is TRBJ1-1; 10 positions agree with TRBD1. After removal of 5 bases from V and 4 bases from J, the junction contained 16 bases not matched to a gene. The length of the CDR3 is 18 residues. Germline loops: CDR1 SGHTA, CDR2 FQGTGA. CDR3 nucleotide sequence: TGTGCCAGCAGCCCCTCGGGACAGGGGCCTATGATGAGCACTGAAGCTTTCTTT. This encodes CASSPSGQGPMMSTEAFF.